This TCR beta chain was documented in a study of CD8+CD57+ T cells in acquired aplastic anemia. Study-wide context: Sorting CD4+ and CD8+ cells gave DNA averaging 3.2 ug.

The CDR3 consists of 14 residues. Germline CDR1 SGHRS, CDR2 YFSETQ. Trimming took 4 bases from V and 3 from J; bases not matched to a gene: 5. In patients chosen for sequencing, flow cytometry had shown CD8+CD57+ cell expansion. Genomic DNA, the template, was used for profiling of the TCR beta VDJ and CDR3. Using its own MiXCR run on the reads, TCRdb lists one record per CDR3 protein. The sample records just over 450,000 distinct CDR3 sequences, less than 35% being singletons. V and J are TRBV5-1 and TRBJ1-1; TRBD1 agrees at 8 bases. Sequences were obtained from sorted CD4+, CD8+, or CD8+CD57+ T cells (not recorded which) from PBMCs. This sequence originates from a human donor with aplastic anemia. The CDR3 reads CASSTTGVYTEAFF. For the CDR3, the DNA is TGCGCCAGCAGCACGACAGGGGTTTACACTGAAGCTTTCTTT.